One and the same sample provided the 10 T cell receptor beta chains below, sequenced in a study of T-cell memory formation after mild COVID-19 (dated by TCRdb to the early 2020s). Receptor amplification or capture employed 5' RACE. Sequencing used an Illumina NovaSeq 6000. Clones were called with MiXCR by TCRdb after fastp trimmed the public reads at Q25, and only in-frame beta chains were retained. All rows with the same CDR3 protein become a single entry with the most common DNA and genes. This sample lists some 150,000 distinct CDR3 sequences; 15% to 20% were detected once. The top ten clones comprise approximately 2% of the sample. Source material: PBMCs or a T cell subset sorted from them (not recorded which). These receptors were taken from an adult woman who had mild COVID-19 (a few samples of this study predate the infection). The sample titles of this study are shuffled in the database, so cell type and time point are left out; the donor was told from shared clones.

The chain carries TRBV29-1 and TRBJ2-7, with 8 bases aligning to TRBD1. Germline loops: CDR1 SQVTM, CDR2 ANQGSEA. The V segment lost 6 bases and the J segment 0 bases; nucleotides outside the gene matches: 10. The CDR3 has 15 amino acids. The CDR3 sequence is CSVALRDRSSYEQYF. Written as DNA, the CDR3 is TGCAGCGTCGCCCTTCGGGACAGGTCCTCCTACGAGCAGTACTTC.

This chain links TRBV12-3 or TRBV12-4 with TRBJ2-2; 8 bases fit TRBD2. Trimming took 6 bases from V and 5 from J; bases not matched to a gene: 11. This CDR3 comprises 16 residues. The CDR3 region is CASSSDGTRGTGELFF. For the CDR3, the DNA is TGTGCCAGCAGCTCTGATGGGACTAGAGGGACCGGGGAGCTGTTTTTT.

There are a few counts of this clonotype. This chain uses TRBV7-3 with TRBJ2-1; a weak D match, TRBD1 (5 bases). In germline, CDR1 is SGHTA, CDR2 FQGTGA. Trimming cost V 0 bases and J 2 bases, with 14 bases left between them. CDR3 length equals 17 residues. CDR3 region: CASSLTVGRSAYNEQFF. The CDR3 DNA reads TGTGCCAGCAGCTTAACCGTGGGGCGATCGGCCTACAATGAGCAGTTCTTC.

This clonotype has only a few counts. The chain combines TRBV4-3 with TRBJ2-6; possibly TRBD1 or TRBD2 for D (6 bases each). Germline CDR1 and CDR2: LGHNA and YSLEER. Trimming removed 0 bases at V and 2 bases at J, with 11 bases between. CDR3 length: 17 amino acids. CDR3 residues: CASSQERGVPGANVLTF. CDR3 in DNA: TGCGCCAGCAGCCAAGAAAGGGGGGTCCCTGGGGCCAACGTCCTGACTTTC.

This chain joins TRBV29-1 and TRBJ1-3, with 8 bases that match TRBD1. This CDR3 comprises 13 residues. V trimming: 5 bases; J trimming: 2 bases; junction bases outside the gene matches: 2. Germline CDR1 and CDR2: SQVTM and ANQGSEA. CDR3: CSVRGQAGNTIYF. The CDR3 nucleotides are TGCAGCGTTCGGGGACAGGCTGGAAACACCATATATTTT.

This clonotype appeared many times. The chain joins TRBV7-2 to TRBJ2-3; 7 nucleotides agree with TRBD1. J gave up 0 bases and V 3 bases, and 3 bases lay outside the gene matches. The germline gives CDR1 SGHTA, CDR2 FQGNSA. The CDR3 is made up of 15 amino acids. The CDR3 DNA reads TGTGCCAGCAGCTTCACAGGGGTTAGCACAGATACGCAGTATTTT. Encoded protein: CASSFTGVSTDTQYF.

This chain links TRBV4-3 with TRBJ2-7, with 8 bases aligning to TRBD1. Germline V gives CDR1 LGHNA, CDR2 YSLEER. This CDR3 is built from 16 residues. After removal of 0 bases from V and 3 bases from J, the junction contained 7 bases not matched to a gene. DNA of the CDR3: TGCGCCAGCAGCCAAGACTCCGGGACAGGTAGCTACGAGCAGTACTTC. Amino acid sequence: CASSQDSGTGSYEQYF.

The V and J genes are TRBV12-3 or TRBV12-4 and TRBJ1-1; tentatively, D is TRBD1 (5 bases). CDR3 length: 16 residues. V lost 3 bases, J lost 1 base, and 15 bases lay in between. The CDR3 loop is CASSLATGVGNTEAFF. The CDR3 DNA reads TGTGCCAGCAGTTTGGCGACGGGGGTTGGGAACACTGAAGCTTTCTTT.

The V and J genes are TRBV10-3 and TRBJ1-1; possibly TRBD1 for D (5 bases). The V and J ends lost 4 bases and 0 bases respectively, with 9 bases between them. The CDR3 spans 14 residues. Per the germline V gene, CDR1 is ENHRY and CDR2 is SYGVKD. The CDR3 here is CAISVGGLNTEAFF. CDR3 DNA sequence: TGTGCCATCAGTGTCGGGGGATTGAACACTGAAGCTTTCTTT.

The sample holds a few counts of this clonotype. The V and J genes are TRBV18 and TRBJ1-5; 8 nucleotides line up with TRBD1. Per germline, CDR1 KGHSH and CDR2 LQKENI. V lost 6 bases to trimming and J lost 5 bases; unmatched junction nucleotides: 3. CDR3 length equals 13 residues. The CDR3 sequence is CASSLQGDQPQHF. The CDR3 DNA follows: TGTGCCAGCTCTTTACAGGGGGATCAGCCCCAGCATTTT. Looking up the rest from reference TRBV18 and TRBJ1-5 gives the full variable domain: NAGVMQNPRHLVRRRGQEARLRCSPMKGHSHVYWYRQLPEEGLKFMVYLQKENIIDESGMPKERFSAEFPKEGPSILRIQQVVRGDSAAYFCASSLQGDQPQHFGDGTRLSIL.